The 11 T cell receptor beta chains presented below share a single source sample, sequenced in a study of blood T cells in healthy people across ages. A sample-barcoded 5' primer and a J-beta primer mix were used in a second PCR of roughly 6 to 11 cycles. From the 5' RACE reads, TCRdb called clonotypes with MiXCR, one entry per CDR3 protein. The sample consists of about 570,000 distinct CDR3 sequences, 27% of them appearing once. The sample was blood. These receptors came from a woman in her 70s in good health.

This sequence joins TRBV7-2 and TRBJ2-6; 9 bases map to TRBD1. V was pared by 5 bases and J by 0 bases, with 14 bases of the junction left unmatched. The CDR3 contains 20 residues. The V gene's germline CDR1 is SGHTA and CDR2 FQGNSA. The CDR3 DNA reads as TGTGCCAGCAGCCCTGTATACAGGGGGCTCTCCCTCTCTGGGGCCAACGTCCTGACTTTC. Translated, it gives CASSPVYRGLSLSGANVLTF.

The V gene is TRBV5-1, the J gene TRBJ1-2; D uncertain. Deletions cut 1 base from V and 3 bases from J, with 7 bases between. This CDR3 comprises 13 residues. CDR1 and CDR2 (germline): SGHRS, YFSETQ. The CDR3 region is CASSLNSHYGYTF. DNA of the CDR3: TGCGCCAGCAGCTTGAACAGTCACTATGGCTACACCTTC.

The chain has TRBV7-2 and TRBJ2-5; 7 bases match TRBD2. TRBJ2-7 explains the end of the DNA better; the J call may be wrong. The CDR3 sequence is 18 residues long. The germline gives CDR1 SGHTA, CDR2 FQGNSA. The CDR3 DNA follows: TGTGCCAGCAGCTTTGGGGGACTATCGACGGGACTGAGTTACGAGCAGTACTTC. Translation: CASSFGGLSTGLSYEQYF.

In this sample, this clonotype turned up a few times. CDR3 protein: CASSGVAGGAYNEQFF. In DNA, the CDR3 is TGTGCCAGCAGCGGAGTAGCGGGAGGCGCATACAATGAGCAGTTCTTC. The V call is TRBV5-6, the J call TRBJ2-1; 10 positions match TRBD2. The junction had 8 bases not matched to a gene; V was cut back by 4 bases and J by 4 bases. Germline V gives CDR1 SGHDT, CDR2 YYEEEE. This CDR3 comprises 16 residues.

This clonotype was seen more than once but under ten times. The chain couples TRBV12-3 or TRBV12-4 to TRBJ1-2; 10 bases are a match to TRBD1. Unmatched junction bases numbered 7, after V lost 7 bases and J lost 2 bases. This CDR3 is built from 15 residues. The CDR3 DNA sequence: TGTGCCAGCACCCCCGGGGGACAGGGGAACTATGGCTACACCTTC. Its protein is CASTPGGQGNYGYTF.

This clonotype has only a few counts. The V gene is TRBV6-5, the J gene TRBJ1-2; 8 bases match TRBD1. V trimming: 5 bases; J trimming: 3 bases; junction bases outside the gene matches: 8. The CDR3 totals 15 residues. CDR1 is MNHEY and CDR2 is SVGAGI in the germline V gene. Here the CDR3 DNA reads TGTGCCAGCAGTACCAGGACAGGGCGATACTATGGCTACACCTTC. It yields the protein CASSTRTGRYYGYTF.

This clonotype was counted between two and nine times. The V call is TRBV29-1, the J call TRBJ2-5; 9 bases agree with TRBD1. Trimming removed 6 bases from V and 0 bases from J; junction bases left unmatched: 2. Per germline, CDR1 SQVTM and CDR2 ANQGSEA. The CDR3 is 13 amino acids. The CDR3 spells CSVRDRDQETQYF. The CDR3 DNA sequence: TGCAGCGTGAGGGACAGGGACCAAGAGACCCAGTACTTC.

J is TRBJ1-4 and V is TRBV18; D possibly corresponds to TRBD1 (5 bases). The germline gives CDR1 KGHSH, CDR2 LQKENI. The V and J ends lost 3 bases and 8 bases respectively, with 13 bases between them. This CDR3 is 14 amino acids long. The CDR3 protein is CASSPVQGGEKLFF. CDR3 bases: TGTGCCAGCTCACCGGTCCAGGGAGGAGAAAAACTGTTTTTT.

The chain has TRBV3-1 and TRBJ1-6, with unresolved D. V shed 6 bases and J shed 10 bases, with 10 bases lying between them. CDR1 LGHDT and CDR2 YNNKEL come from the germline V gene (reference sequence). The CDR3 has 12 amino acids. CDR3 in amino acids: CASSQVGSPLHF. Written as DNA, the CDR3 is TGTGCCAGCAGTCAGGTCGGATCACCCCTCCACTTT. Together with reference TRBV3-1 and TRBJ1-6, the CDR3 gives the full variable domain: DTAVSQTPKYLVTQMGNDKSIKCEQNLGHDTMYWYKQDSKKFLKIMFSYNNKELIINETVPNRFSPKSPDKAHLNLHINSLELGDSAVYFCASSQVGSPLHFGNGTRLTVT.

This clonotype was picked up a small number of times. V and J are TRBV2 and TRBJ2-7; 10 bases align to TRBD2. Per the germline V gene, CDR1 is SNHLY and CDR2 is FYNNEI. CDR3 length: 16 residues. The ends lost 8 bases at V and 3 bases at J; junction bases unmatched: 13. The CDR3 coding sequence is TGTGCCAGCGCGGGTGGGTCGGGACTAGCGAACTACGAGCAGTACTTC. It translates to CASAGGSGLANYEQYF.

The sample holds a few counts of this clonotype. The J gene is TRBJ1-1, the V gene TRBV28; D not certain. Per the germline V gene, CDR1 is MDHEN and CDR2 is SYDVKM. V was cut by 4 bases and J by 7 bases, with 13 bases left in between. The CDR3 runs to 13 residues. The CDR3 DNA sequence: TGTGCCAGCAGTTCCGGTCGGGGTGATGAAGCTTTCTTT. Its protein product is CASSSGRGDEAFF.